This T cell receptor beta chain is from a study of T cell changes during pregnancy in multiple sclerosis. The data were produced by immunoSEQ multiplex PCR, yet TCRdb's version contains in-frame clones alone and is incomplete. Of 50,000 to 60,000 clones in the sample, around nine tenths were seen once. In germline, CDR1 is SNHLY, CDR2 FYNNEI. V was trimmed by 4 bases and J by 11 bases, leaving 12 bases between them. This CDR3 region has 13 residues. The sequence was collected from a female donor with multiple sclerosis, enrolled in a pregnancy study. Here the sequenced sample was peripheral blood, taken after pregnancy. The chain uses TRBV2 and TRBJ1-6, with D tentatively TRBD1 (6 bases). CDR3 DNA: TGTGCCAGCAGTGTTAGGGGGGGAACACCCCTCCACTTT. This gives the protein CASSVRGGTPLHF.